Presented here are 29 T cell receptor beta chains from one specimen sequenced in a study of vaccination effects on CD4 cells after COVID-19. The data were produced by immunoSEQ multiplex PCR, yet TCRdb's version contains in-frame clones alone and is incomplete. There are roughly 76,000 clones in the sample; around 70% occur only once, and roughly 1.8% lies in the top ten. Antigen specificity for these receptors is unknown. Antigen-specific CD4+ T cells were first expanded with viral peptide pools by the ViraFEST assay and only then sequenced. Between days 9 and 11 of culture, CD4+ T cells were separated out. Here the sequenced sample was CD4+ T cells from PBMCs cultured with HCoV-229E spike peptides, taken before COVID-19 vaccination. These receptors originate from a human donor who received a COVID-19 vaccine.

This clone was seen once. Here the CDR3 DNA reads TGTGCCAGCAGCGCCTCCGGGTCCCAAGAGACCCAGTACTTC. Residues: CASSASGSQETQYF. The chain combines TRBV7-9 with TRBJ2-5; D not resolved. The germline V gene has CDR1 SEHNR and CDR2 FQNEAQ (reference sequence). The CDR3 runs 14 residues. V gave up 5 bases and J gave up 1 base, with 11 bases separating them. The full variable domain, with the rest looked up from reference TRBV7-9 and TRBJ2-5, is DTGVSQNPRHKITKRGQNVTFRCDPISEHNRLYWYRQTLGQGPEFLTYFQNEAQLEKSRLLSDRFSAERPKGSFSTLEIQRTEQGDSAMYLCASSASGSQETQYFGPGTRLLVL.

V gene TRBV12-3 or TRBV12-4 combines with J gene TRBJ2-5; tentatively, D is TRBD2 (7 bases). The CDR3 covers 13 residues. Trimming cost V 8 bases and J 5 bases, with 15 bases left between them. Written as DNA, the CDR3 is TGTGCCAGCCGTTGGGGGGGCTCGGAGACCCAGTACTTC. This sequence encodes CASRWGGSETQYF.

The chain recombines TRBV30 with TRBJ1-2; weak D call: TRBD1 (6 bases). V gave up 2 bases and J gave up 0 bases, with 7 bases separating them. Germline-derived CDR1 and CDR2 are GTSNPN and SVGIG (reference sequence). This CDR3 is built from 13 residues. The DNA for the CDR3 is TGTGCCTGGAGTCGGGGGCCTAACTATGGCTACACCTTC. Translating gives CAWSRGPNYGYTF. Combining the CDR3 with reference TRBV30 and TRBJ1-2 gives the whole variable domain SQTIHQWPATLVQPVGSPLSLECTVEGTSNPNLYWYRQAAGRGLQLLFYSVGIGQISSEVPQNLSASRPQDRQFILSSKKLLLSDSGFYLCAWSRGPNYGYTFGSGTRLTVV.

This clone was counted a few times. J is TRBJ2-7 and V is TRBV5-6, with 7 bases lining up with TRBD1. This CDR3 has 15 residues. V shed 3 bases, J shed 0 bases, and the junction held 6 bases outside the gene matches. Germline CDR1 SGHDT, CDR2 YYEEEE. The CDR3 loop reads CASSSLGDSSYEQYV. The CDR3 nucleotides are TGTGCCAGCAGCTCGCTTGGGGACAGCTCCTACGAGCAGTACGTC.

This sequence joins TRBV6-6 and TRBJ2-6, with 8 bases lining up with TRBD1. The V and J ends lost 6 bases and 2 bases, in that order; junction bases with no gene match: 6. Germline CDR1 reads MNHNY; CDR2 reads SVGAGI (reference sequence). The CDR3 contains 16 residues. The CDR3 here is CASSRTGRTGANVLTF. The DNA of the CDR3 is TGTGCCAGCAGCCGGACAGGGAGAACTGGGGCCAACGTCCTGACTTTC.

The chain is built from TRBV15 and TRBJ1-4, with D tentatively TRBD1 (5 bases). Germline V gives CDR1 LNHNV, CDR2 YYDKDF (reference sequence). The CDR3 sequence is 16 residues long. V dropped 0 bases and J dropped 0 bases, with 8 bases sitting between them. The DNA of the CDR3 is TGTGCCACCAGCAGAGATCTAGGGGCAACTAATGAAAAACTGTTTTTT. This codes for CATSRDLGATNEKLFF.

Only a few counts were recorded for this clone. The chain is built from TRBV24-1 and TRBJ2-2; 8 bases fit TRBD1. This CDR3 is built from 16 residues. Trimming removed 4 bases from V and 2 bases from J; junction bases left unmatched: 5. Germline assignment: CDR1 KGHDR and CDR2 SFDVKD. The CDR3 nucleotides are TGTGCCACCAGTGAACGGGACAGGACCAACACCGGGGAGCTGTTTTTT. It translates to CATSERDRTNTGELFF.

This chain links TRBV18 with TRBJ1-2; weak D call: TRBD1 (5 bases). CDR3 length: 13 residues. The V end lost 3 bases, the J end lost 2 bases, and 7 bases lay between the germline ends. Germline CDR1 and CDR2: KGHSH and LQKENI. The CDR3 sequence is CASSPRDNYGYTF. As DNA, the CDR3 is TGTGCCAGCTCACCCCGGGACAACTATGGCTACACCTTC.

The chain is built from TRBV19 and TRBJ2-2, with D hard to call. CDR1 and CDR2 (germline): LNHDA, SQIVND (reference sequence). The length of the CDR3 is 12 residues. Trimming pared 5 bases from V and 4 bases from J, leaving 5 bases between. This CDR3 reads CASSGPTGELFF. The DNA of the CDR3 is TGTGCCAGTAGTGGACCCACCGGGGAGCTGTTTTTT.

V and J are TRBV28 and TRBJ2-7; no clear D. This CDR3 contains 14 residues. V was shortened by 4 bases and J by 2 bases, with 12 bases between the two germline ends. Germline assignment: CDR1 MDHEN and CDR2 SYDVKM. In DNA, the CDR3 is TGTGCCAGCAGTTCCCAGACTGCGACCTACGAGCAGTACGTC. Translated: CASSSQTATYEQYV.

The chain links TRBV5-5 to TRBJ2-1; 11 bases fit TRBD2. Germline trimming cut 0 bases from V and 5 bases from J; bases unmatched to any gene: 4. The CDR3 covers 16 residues. The V gene's germline CDR1 is SGHKS and CDR2 YYEKEE (reference sequence). CDR3 bases: TGTGCCAGCAGCTTGGGGGGACTAGCGGACCACAATGAGCAGTTCTTC. Translation gives CASSLGGLADHNEQFF.

The chain recombines TRBV3-1 (or the pseudogene TRBV3-2) with TRBJ1-5, with D maybe TRBD1 (6 bases). Germline V gene data show CDR1 as LGHDT and CDR2 as YNNKEL (reference sequence). This CDR3 has 18 residues. Trimming removed 4 bases from V and 2 bases from J, with 21 bases in between. CDR3 residues: CASSPRVGGASGNQPQHF. The DNA of the CDR3 is TGTGCCAGCAGCCCCCGGGTTGGGGGGGCTTCGGGCAATCAGCCCCAGCATTTT.

V usage is TRBV4-3 and J usage is TRBJ1-2; D gene uncertain. The V gene lost 4 bases and the J gene lost 2 bases, with 11 bases spanning the gap. The CDR3 runs 14 residues. Germline V gene data show CDR1 as LGHNA and CDR2 as YSLEER. This CDR3 is CASSPIIGNYGYTF. In DNA, the CDR3 is TGCGCCAGCAGCCCAATCATCGGGAACTATGGCTACACCTTC.

V usage is TRBV15 and J usage is TRBJ2-1, with D possibly TRBD1 on 6 matching bases. The V gene's germline CDR1 is LNHNV and CDR2 YYDKDF (reference sequence). The V end was cut by 5 bases, the J end by 6 bases, with 14 bases between. This CDR3 contains 14 residues. The CDR3 DNA reads TGTGCCACCAGCGGGGGCTATGACGGCAATGAGCAGTTCTTC. Translation: CATSGGYDGNEQFF.

Worth noting for this clone: The identical CDR3 is also encoded by other nucleotide sequences in the sample. This rearrangement joins TRBV10-3 to TRBJ1-6, with D unclear. The CDR3 runs to 16 residues. Trimming stripped 2 bases from V and 0 bases from J, with 8 bases between. CDR1 is ENHRY and CDR2 is SYGVKD in the germline V gene. The CDR3 DNA follows: TGTGCCATCAGTGAGGTGGGGAGCTCCTATAATTCACCCCTCCACTTT. Amino acid sequence: CAISEVGSSYNSPLHF.

The genes are TRBV10-3 and TRBJ2-3; 12 nucleotides match TRBD2. The CDR3 covers 14 residues. In germline, CDR1 is ENHRY, CDR2 SYGVKD. Losses at the gene ends were 10 bases for V and 8 bases for J; bases not matched to a gene: 10. The CDR3 region has the DNA TGTGCCACTAGCGGGGGGGCCTCAGGTGGTACGCAGTATTTT. As protein: CATSGGASGGTQYF.

The chain uses TRBV5-1 and TRBJ2-1; D remains unclear. V was shortened by 0 bases and J by 0 bases, with 7 bases between the two germline ends. The CDR3 contains 15 residues. Looked up from germline, CDR1 is SGHRS and CDR2 is YFSETQ. CDR3 bases: TGCGCCAGCAGCTTGGCCCCGGTCTCCTACAATGAGCAGTTCTTC. Residues: CASSLAPVSYNEQFF. Together with reference TRBV5-1 and TRBJ2-1, the CDR3 gives the full variable domain: KAGVTQTPRYLIKTRGQQVTLSCSPISGHRSVSWYQQTPGQGLQFLFEYFSETQRNKGNFPGRFSGRQFSNSRSEMNVSTLELGDSALYLCASSLAPVSYNEQFFGPGTRLTVL.

The rearrangement links TRBV30 to TRBJ1-3, with TRBD1 as a possible D gene (5 bases). Germline CDR1 and CDR2: GTSNPN and SVGIG (reference sequence). This CDR3 region has 18 residues. The V end lost 4 bases, the J end lost 0 bases, and 22 bases lay between the germline ends. CDR3 residues: CAWTPSRDGLYSGNTIYF. As DNA, the CDR3 is TGTGCCTGGACCCCTTCCCGGGACGGACTCTACTCTGGAAACACCATATATTTT. Using reference TRBV30 and TRBJ1-3 for the parts outside the CDR3, the full variable domain is SQTIHQWPATLVQPVGSPLSLECTVEGTSNPNLYWYRQAAGRGLQLLFYSVGIGQISSEVPQNLSASRPQDRQFILSSKKLLLSDSGFYLCAWTPSRDGLYSGNTIYFGEGSWLTVV.

The chain recombines TRBV6-4 with TRBJ2-6; D gene unclear. The CDR3 is 16 amino acids. Germline V lookup: CDR1 MRHNA, CDR2 SNTAGT. V was pared by 0 bases and J by 0 bases, with 6 bases between. DNA for the CDR3: TGTGCCAGCAGTGACTCTAGGCGCTCTGGGGCCAACGTCCTGACTTTC. This gives the protein CASSDSRRSGANVLTF.

V gene TRBV9 combines with J gene TRBJ2-3, with 9 bases aligning to TRBD2. There are 17 residues in the CDR3. The trim removed 0 bases at V and 5 bases at J, leaving 10 bases unmatched. Per germline, CDR1 SGDLS and CDR2 YYNGEE. In DNA, the CDR3 is TGTGCCAGCAGCGTAGCCTTGGGGACAGCGGGGGGAGATACGCAGTATTTT. Encoded protein: CASSVALGTAGGDTQYF.

V usage is TRBV6-5 and J usage is TRBJ1-2; 7 bases are a match to TRBD1. Trimming at V came to 6 bases and at J to 7 bases, leaving 8 bases not matched to a gene. The CDR3 runs to 13 residues. Looked up from germline, CDR1 is MNHEY and CDR2 is SVGAGI. The chain's CDR3 is CASRRQGYFGYTF. The CDR3 DNA reads as TGTGCCAGCAGACGACAGGGTTATTTTGGCTACACCTTC.

V usage is TRBV2 and J usage is TRBJ2-3; 7 bases line up with TRBD1. The CDR3 contains 14 residues. Germline assignment: CDR1 SNHLY and CDR2 FYNNEI. After removal of 9 bases from V and 5 bases from J, the junction contained 11 bases not matched to a gene. The CDR3, as DNA: TGTGCCAGTTCATTAAGGGGGCAGGGAGATACGCAGTATTTT. Residues: CASSLRGQGDTQYF.

The chain is built from TRBV28 and TRBJ2-5, with 10 positions matching TRBD1. Germline CDR1 is MDHEN and CDR2 is SYDVKM. Trimming at V came to 6 bases and at J to 4 bases, leaving 11 bases not matched to a gene. The CDR3 consists of 16 residues. DNA of the CDR3: TGTGCCAGCAGGCCAATTAGGACAGGGGGAGGAGAGACCCAGTACTTC. Encoded protein: CASRPIRTGGGETQYF.

V and J are TRBV28 and TRBJ2-5, with 7 bases fitting TRBD2. The CDR3 spans 14 residues. CDR1 is MDHEN, CDR2 SYDVKM, per germline. Trimming at V came to 7 bases and at J to 2 bases, leaving 7 bases not matched to a gene. The CDR3 loop is CASTPGGPQETQYF. CDR3 DNA sequence: TGTGCCAGCACCCCGGGGGGACCGCAAGAGACCCAGTACTTC.

The chain combines TRBV5-1 with TRBJ2-1; D remains unclear. V shed 0 bases and J shed 1 base, with 11 bases lying between them. The CDR3 contains 16 residues. CDR1 and CDR2 from the germline V gene are SGHRS and YFSETQ. The CDR3 nucleotides read TGCGCCAGCAGCTTGGCCACACAAGCTTCCTACAATGAGCAGTTCTTC. It encodes CASSLATQASYNEQFF.

This clone has only a few counts. The V call is TRBV7-3, the J call TRBJ1-1; D gene unclear. Germline V gene lookup returns CDR1 SGHTA and CDR2 FQGTGA. There are 13 residues in the CDR3. V shed 1 base and J shed 1 base, with 4 bases lying between them. CDR3 region: CASSLNTNTEAFF. CDR3 bases: TGTGCCAGCAGCTTAAACACGAACACTGAAGCTTTCTTT.

This sequence joins TRBV3-1 (or the pseudogene TRBV3-2) and TRBJ1-2; TRBD1 matches at 8 bases. J was trimmed by 3 bases and V by 2 bases; bases with no gene match: 14. CDR3 length equals 18 residues. Germline V gene sequence: CDR1 LGHDT, CDR2 YNNKEL (reference sequence). CDR3 amino acids: CASSQPPDREASHYGYTF. The CDR3 bases are TGTGCCAGCAGCCAACCACCGGACAGGGAAGCTTCGCACTATGGCTACACCTTC.

This clone has more than one count but fewer than ten. The genes are TRBV5-1 and TRBJ1-4; 8 bases match TRBD1. V was clipped by 0 bases and J by 3 bases; unmatched bases: 4. The CDR3 consists of 16 residues. The germline CDR1 and CDR2 sequences are SGHRS and YFSETQ. In nucleotides, the CDR3 is TGCGCCAGCAGCTTGGTTGCGACAGGGGCTAATGAAAAACTGTTTTTT. Its translation is CASSLVATGANEKLFF.

J is TRBJ1-1 and V is TRBV2; D might be TRBD1 (5 bases). This CDR3 spans 14 amino acids. CDR1 and CDR2 from the germline V gene are SNHLY and FYNNEI. V lost 6 bases and J 3 bases, leaving 14 bases between the germline ends. The CDR3 loop is CASSDSSTDTEAFF. CDR3 DNA sequence: TGTGCCAGCAGCGACTCCTCGACAGACACTGAAGCTTTCTTT. Based on the CDR3 plus reference TRBV2 and TRBJ1-1, the full variable domain is EPEVTQTPSHQVTQMGQEVILRCVPISNHLYFYWYRQILGQKVEFLVSFYNNEISEKSEIFDDQFSVERPDGSNFTLKIRSTKLEDSAMYFCASSDSSTDTEAFFGQGTRLTVV.